Here is one TCR beta chain with its context. Its antigen is undetermined. The data were obtained in a study of monozygotic twins with inflammatory bowel disease. Whole blood, unsorted for T cells, was the source of total RNA. Study-wide findings and caveats: A single strong IBD-associated signal or clonotype was not supported by the findings. The study found lower TCRbeta diversity (inverse Simpson) in IBD patients than in healthy co-twins.

TCRdb reprocessed the 5' RACE reads and keeps a single row for each CDR3 protein, giving no DNA. The sample spans 70,000 to 95,000 distinct CDR3 sequences; the ten largest clones claim around 7.2%. The sequence was obtained from a human donor with ulcerative colitis or Crohn's disease, or a healthy co-twin of an affected twin (not recorded which). The source material was blood.

CDR3 region: CASSQWDRDPEQYF. The V gene is TRBV3-1, the J gene TRBJ2-7; TCRdb designates TRBD1, a call that cannot be tested without DNA. Germline V gene sequence: CDR1 LGHDT, CDR2 YNNKEL (reference sequence). The CDR3 consists of 14 residues.